This TCR beta chain appears in the sequencing data of a study of blood T cell repertoires in COVID-19. Looking at the study overall: The analysed material was cDNA or gDNA that came from T cells, B-cell-depleted T cells, or PBMCs.

Across 24 US areas, participants ranged in age from about 18 to 90 years. Assignment of participants to cohorts was predicated upon participant-reported clinical history. Per the germline V gene, CDR1 is MDHEN and CDR2 is SYDVKM. The CDR3 extends over 15 amino acids. Germline trimming cut 5 bases from V and 8 bases from J; bases unmatched to any gene: 15. The authors' processing: Estimates of nucleated cell counts were drawn from the amplification of reference gene primers. Sequencing was performed with immunoSEQ multiplex PCR; in TCRdb, only in-frame clones are kept and a portion is missing. That table is the source of V, J and clone size, and D and trimming were worked out from the DNA. The data contain hundreds of thousands of clones, 90% of them singletons.

The chain has TRBV28 and TRBJ2-7, with TRBD1 matching over 7 bases. The sequence derives from a woman aged 18-29 years with acute COVID-19. Sequenced: PBMCs or T cells enriched from blood (not recorded which). As DNA, the CDR3 is TGTGCCAGCAGTGGGACAGCAAGAGGCCGAGTCCAGCAGTACTTC. Translated, it gives CASSGTARGRVQQYF.